These 11 T cell receptor beta chains originate from one sample sequenced in a study of shared clonotypes between healthy human individuals. The repertoire was sequenced with immunoSEQ multiplex PCR; TCRdb's copy has only in-frame clones and lacks some. The sample includes about 1,800,000 clones, approximately 94% seen only once; the top ten take 0.95% to 1.5%. The naive CD8 population came from CD45RO-negative cells selected for CCR7, without terminally differentiated effector memory CD45RA+ cells. The material sequenced was naive CD8+ T cells sorted from blood. The receptors originated from a man between 18 and 35 years old in good health.

In this sample, this clone turned up a few times. V gene TRBV11-2 combines with J gene TRBJ2-1, with D uncertain. Germline CDR1 is SGHAT and CDR2 is FQNNGV. This CDR3 has 16 residues. Deletions cut 5 bases from V and 0 bases from J, with 14 bases between. The chain's CDR3 is CASSPPLGSSYNEQFF. The DNA of the CDR3 is TGTGCCAGCAGCCCACCCTTAGGAAGCTCCTACAATGAGCAGTTCTTC. Full variable domain (missing parts from reference TRBV11-2 and TRBJ2-1): EAGVAQSPRYKIIEKRQSVAFWCNPISGHATLYWYQQILGQGPKLLIQFQNNGVVDDSQLPKDRFSAERLKGVDSTLKIQPAKLEDSAVYLCASSPPLGSSYNEQFFGPGTRLTVL.

This rearrangement joins TRBV30 to TRBJ2-2; no reliable D call. The V end was cut by 1 base, the J end by 7 bases, with 10 bases between. The CDR3 sequence is 13 residues long. Per germline, CDR1 GTSNPN and CDR2 SVGIG (reference sequence). CDR3 loop: CAWSDGLGGELFF. The DNA for the CDR3 is TGTGCCTGGAGTGACGGGTTGGGCGGGGAGCTGTTTTTT. Using reference TRBV30 and TRBJ2-2 for the parts outside the CDR3, the full variable domain is SQTIHQWPATLVQPVGSPLSLECTVEGTSNPNLYWYRQAAGRGLQLLFYSVGIGQISSEVPQNLSASRPQDRQFILSSKKLLLSDSGFYLCAWSDGLGGELFFGEGSRLTVL.

This chain joins TRBV30 and TRBJ2-3; D is perhaps TRBD1 (6 bases). The CDR3 spans 13 residues. The germline V and J ends were trimmed by 5 bases and 1 base, with 10 bases remaining between them. In germline, CDR1 is GTSNPN, CDR2 SVGIG (reference sequence). The CDR3 sequence: CAWGAGGTDTQYF. For the CDR3, the DNA is TGTGCCTGGGGGGCAGGGGGCACAGATACGCAGTATTTT.

The CDR3 sequence is CASRPGAFGSNQPQHF. CDR3 in DNA: TGTGCCAGCCGCCCTGGGGCCTTCGGCAGCAATCAGCCCCAGCATTTT. The chain joins TRBV27 to TRBJ1-5, with D perhaps TRBD1 (5 bases). The CDR3 has 16 residues. V lost 8 bases and J 1 base, leaving 18 bases between the germline ends. Germline V gene lookup returns CDR1 MNHEY and CDR2 SMNVEV (reference sequence).

Concerning this clone itself: The same CDR3 is also encoded by other DNA sequences in this sample. The chain links TRBV6-5 to TRBJ2-7; 10 bases agree with TRBD1. The germline gives CDR1 MNHEY, CDR2 SVGAGI. With V trimmed by 0 bases and J by 4 bases, 0 bases remained unmatched. This CDR3 spans 14 amino acids. The CDR3 sequence is CASSYSGQGYEQYF. CDR3 coding DNA: TGTGCCAGCAGTTACTCGGGACAGGGGTACGAGCAGTACTTC.

The V call is TRBV7-9, the J call TRBJ2-3, with D perhaps matching TRBD1 (5 bases). This CDR3 is built from 14 residues. CDR1 and CDR2 (germline): SEHNR, FQNEAQ (reference sequence). V was clipped by 1 base and J by 4 bases, with 9 bases between them. The CDR3 DNA sequence: TGTGCCAGCAGCTTAGTAGGGGTACCAGATACGCAGTATTTT. Translating it yields CASSLVGVPDTQYF.

The J gene is TRBJ2-1, the V gene TRBV7-9; a possible D gene is TRBD1 (6 bases). This CDR3 is built from 15 residues. V was clipped by 7 bases and J by 8 bases, with 21 bases between them. CDR1 is SEHNR, CDR2 FQNEAQ, per germline (reference sequence). CDR3: CASTPQGTVIDEQFF. CDR3 nucleotides: TGTGCCAGCACTCCCCAGGGGACCGTTATAGATGAGCAGTTCTTC.

The chain links TRBV13 to TRBJ1-4; 9 bases are shared with TRBD1. This CDR3 region has 15 residues. The V and J ends lost 1 base and 8 bases, in that order; junction bases with no gene match: 5. Germline V lookup: CDR1 PRHDT, CDR2 FYEKMQ (reference sequence). Here the CDR3 DNA reads TGTGCCAGCAGCTTAGAGGGACAGGGAAACGAAAAACTGTTTTTT. Translated: CASSLEGQGNEKLFF.

DNA of the CDR3: TGTGCCAGCGGACAGGGGAGCTACGAGCAGTACTTC. This translates into CASGQGSYEQYF. This rearrangement joins TRBV7-9 to TRBJ2-7, with 9 bases fitting TRBD1. The germline CDR1 and CDR2 sequences are SEHNR and FQNEAQ (reference sequence). The length of the CDR3 is 12 residues. Losses at the gene ends were 8 bases for V and 3 bases for J; bases not matched to a gene: 2.

This clone showed up just once. This chain joins TRBV7-8 and TRBJ2-5; 7 bases fit TRBD1. The CDR3 is made up of 14 amino acids. Germline trimming cut 1 base from V and 4 bases from J; bases unmatched to any gene: 3. CDR1 and CDR2 (germline): SGHVS, FQNEAQ. As DNA, the CDR3 is TGTGCCAGCAGCTTAGGGCCAGGGGGAGAGACCCAGTACTTC. Protein product: CASSLGPGGETQYF. Supplemented by reference TRBV7-8 and TRBJ2-5, the full variable domain reads GAGVSQSPRYKVAKRGQDVALRCDPISGHVSLFWYQQALGQGPEFLTYFQNEAQLDKSGLPSDRFFAERPEGSVSTLKIQRTQQEDSAVYLCASSLGPGGETQYFGPGTRLLVL.

The gene calls are TRBV9 and TRBJ1-6, with D perhaps matching TRBD1 (6 bases). CDR1 and CDR2 from the germline V gene are SGDLS and YYNGEE. This CDR3 region has 16 residues. V was trimmed by 0 bases and J by 3 bases, leaving 10 bases between them. CDR3 sequence (DNA): TGTGCCAGCAGCGTAGAGGGGGAGCTCTATAATTCACCCCTCCACTTT. Its translation is CASSVEGELYNSPLHF.